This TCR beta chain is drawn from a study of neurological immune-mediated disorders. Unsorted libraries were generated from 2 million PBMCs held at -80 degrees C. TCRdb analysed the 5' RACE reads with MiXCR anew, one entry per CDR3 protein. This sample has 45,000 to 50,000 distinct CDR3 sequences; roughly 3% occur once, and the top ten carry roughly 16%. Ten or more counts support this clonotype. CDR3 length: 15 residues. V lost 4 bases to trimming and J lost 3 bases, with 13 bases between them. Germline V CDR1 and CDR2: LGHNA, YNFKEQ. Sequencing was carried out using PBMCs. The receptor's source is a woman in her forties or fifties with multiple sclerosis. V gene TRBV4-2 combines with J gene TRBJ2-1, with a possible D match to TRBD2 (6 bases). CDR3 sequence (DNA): TGTGCCAGCAGCCCCGGGGGAGCTGGCTACAATGAGCAGTTCTTC. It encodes CASSPGGAGYNEQFF.